This passage covers 17 T cell receptor beta chains from one sample sequenced in a study of blood T cell repertoires in COVID-19 (dated by TCRdb to 2018 to 2020). Receptors were amplified or captured by the immunoSEQ multiplex PCR assay. TCRdb stores this immuneACCESS table with in-frame sequences only. Part of the clones is absent; in the studies checked, under half of the shortfall reflects unresolved V genes, and no reason is known for the rest. The sample table records approximately 230,000 clones; around 86% of these occur just once. Clones ranked in the top ten supply 2% to 2.5% of the sample. The sequenced material came from peripheral blood. The receptors here all came from a man aged 30 to 45 who had recovered from COVID-19.

The rearrangement uses TRBV11-3 and TRBJ2-7; 7 nucleotides match TRBD1. There are 15 residues in the CDR3. The J segment lost 7 bases and the V segment lost 4 bases, leaving 13 bases of the junction unmatched. Germline V gene data show CDR1 as SGHNT and CDR2 as YENEEA. The CDR3 DNA reads TGTGCCAGCAGCTCGACCCTTGGACAGGCCCAGGAGCAGTACTTC. Its translation is CASSSTLGQAQEQYF.

The genes are TRBV10-1 and TRBJ2-7, with a weak D call TRBD1 (5 bases). Germline CDR1 WNHNN, CDR2 SYGVQD (reference sequence). The CDR3 covers 15 residues. With 3 bases removed from V and 3 bases from J, the gap between germline ends came to 15 bases. CDR3 coding DNA: TGCGCCAGCAGTGACCCTGACAGATCCGACTACGAGCAGTACTTC. It encodes CASSDPDRSDYEQYF.

This rearrangement joins TRBV3-1 (or the pseudogene TRBV3-2) to TRBJ2-4, with 11 positions matching TRBD2. J lost 5 bases, V lost 4 bases, and 10 bases had no gene match. CDR3 length equals 17 residues. Looked up from germline, CDR1 is LGHDT and CDR2 is YNNKEL (reference sequence). CDR3 in DNA: TGTGCCAGCAGCCGAGGCATTGGGACTAGCGGTCAAAACATTCAGTACTTC. Its protein is CASSRGIGTSGQNIQYF.

The chain recombines TRBV30 with TRBJ1-4; D ambiguous. The CDR3 has 15 residues. From germline, CDR1 is GTSNPN and CDR2 SVGIG (reference sequence). V was trimmed by 0 bases and J by 4 bases, leaving 12 bases between them. Here the CDR3 DNA reads TGTGCCTGGAGTGTACTTTGGCAGGTTAATGAAAAACTGTTTTTT. Protein product: CAWSVLWQVNEKLFF. Together with reference TRBV30 and TRBJ1-4, the CDR3 gives the full variable domain: SQTIHQWPATLVQPVGSPLSLECTVEGTSNPNLYWYRQAAGRGLQLLFYSVGIGQISSEVPQNLSASRPQDRQFILSSKKLLLSDSGFYLCAWSVLWQVNEKLFFGSGTQLSVL.

The chain is built from TRBV24-1 and TRBJ2-3; 7 nucleotides agree with TRBD2. The junction had 5 bases not matched to a gene; V was cut back by 3 bases and J by 6 bases. The germline V gene has CDR1 KGHDR and CDR2 SFDVKD. The CDR3 loop spans 14 amino acids. The CDR3 spells CATSDLWTRDTQYF. The CDR3 DNA follows: TGTGCCACCAGTGATCTGTGGACTAGGGATACGCAGTATTTT.

This clone was counted between two and nine times. The chain uses TRBV10-3 and TRBJ2-7; a weak D match, TRBD2 (6 bases). Germline V gene sequence: CDR1 ENHRY, CDR2 SYGVKD. V was trimmed by 6 bases and J by 4 bases, leaving 7 bases between them. The length of the CDR3 is 11 residues. The CDR3 nucleotides are TGTGCCATCAGCGGGACTTACGAGCAGTACTTC. Translated, it gives CAISGTYEQYF.

V usage is TRBV3-1 (or the pseudogene TRBV3-2) and J usage is TRBJ2-3; 11 bases fit TRBD2. Germline V gene lookup returns CDR1 LGHDT and CDR2 YNNKEL (reference sequence). The CDR3 is 16 residues long. Trimming cost V 0 bases and J 1 base; bases outside gene matches: 0. The DNA of the CDR3 is TGTGCCAGCAGCCAAGAACTAGCGGGGGGCACAGATACGCAGTATTTT. Translation gives CASSQELAGGTDTQYF.

The chain recombines TRBV6-5 with TRBJ2-5, with a possible D match to TRBD2 (6 bases). Germline values: CDR1 MNHEY, CDR2 SVGAGI. This CDR3 is built from 15 residues. The V end lost 2 bases, the J end lost 6 bases, and 16 bases lay between the germline ends. The CDR3 nucleotides read TGTGCCAGCAGTTACGGGGCCCCGGGGGTACAGACCCAGTACTTC. Translated, it gives CASSYGAPGVQTQYF.

This chain connects TRBV10-1 to TRBJ1-2; D may be TRBD1 (5 bases). V was trimmed by 8 bases and J by 6 bases, leaving 22 bases between them. The CDR3 loop spans 15 amino acids. Germline V CDR1 and CDR2: WNHNN, SYGVQD (reference sequence). This chain's CDR3 is CASSREWEMRNGYTF. The CDR3 coding sequence is TGCGCCAGCTCCAGGGAATGGGAAATGAGGAATGGCTACACCTTC.

This clone was detected once. The chain is built from TRBV6-1 and TRBJ1-2; D ambiguous. This CDR3 has 15 residues. Germline values: CDR1 MNHNS, CDR2 SASEGT. V lost 1 base and J lost 7, with 16 bases in between. CDR3 amino acids: CASSEEKGVISGYTF. CDR3 in DNA: TGTGCCAGCAGTGAAGAAAAGGGAGTGATATCTGGCTACACCTTC.

In its sample, this clone was seen once. The chain combines TRBV6-4 with TRBJ2-1; D may be TRBD2 (6 bases). Germline CDR1 reads MRHNA; CDR2 reads SNTAGT. CDR3 length: 15 residues. Trimming removed 4 bases from V and 7 bases from J, with 17 bases in between. The CDR3 region is CASSVRQGGPNEQFF. In nucleotides, the CDR3 is TGTGCCAGCAGTGTACGGCAGGGAGGACCAAATGAGCAGTTCTTC.

V usage is TRBV6-5 and J usage is TRBJ2-5, with TRBD2 matching 8 bases. The CDR3 is 14 residues long. CDR1 and CDR2 from the germline V gene are MNHEY and SVGAGI. V lost 6 bases and J lost 5; bases outside the gene matches: 8. The DNA for the CDR3 is TGTGCCAGCAGAGACGGGGGGGCCGGGGAGACCCAGTACTTC. This translates into CASRDGGAGETQYF.

The chain employs TRBV6-4 and TRBJ2-3, with 9 bases fitting TRBD2. The V gene end was trimmed by 10 bases and the J gene end by 2 bases; junction bases not matched to a gene: 4. Germline assignment: CDR1 MRHNA and CDR2 SNTAGT. The CDR3 has 13 amino acids. The chain's CDR3 is CATGGGATDTQYF. The CDR3 DNA reads as TGTGCCACCGGCGGGGGGGCCACAGATACGCAGTATTTT.

The rearrangement links TRBV18 to TRBJ2-7; TRBD1 might be the D (5 bases). In germline, CDR1 is KGHSH, CDR2 LQKENI. V lost 2 bases and J lost 12, with 14 bases in between. This CDR3 is 12 amino acids long. The CDR3 DNA reads TGTGCCAGCTCACCAGACAGAACGCCGATGTACTTC. This codes for CASSPDRTPMYF.

The rearrangement links TRBV5-4 to TRBJ1-1, with 9 bases matching TRBD1. The CDR3 consists of 14 residues. CDR1 is SGHNT, CDR2 YYREEE, per germline (reference sequence). Trimming cost V 4 bases and J 3 bases; bases outside gene matches: 4. The CDR3 region is CASSQQGADTEAFF. The CDR3 nucleotides are TGTGCCAGCAGCCAACAGGGGGCTGACACTGAAGCTTTCTTT.

This chain joins TRBV18 and TRBJ1-2, with D possibly TRBD1 on 5 matching bases. With 5 bases removed from V and 3 bases from J, the gap between germline ends came to 13 bases. Germline assignment: CDR1 KGHSH and CDR2 LQKENI. The CDR3 length is 14 residues. The CDR3 reads CASSSGLIDYGYTF. The CDR3 bases are TGTGCCAGCTCATCGGGACTCATAGACTATGGCTACACCTTC.

The V and J genes are TRBV6-5 and TRBJ1-2; TRBD1 might be the D (5 bases). Germline values: CDR1 MNHEY, CDR2 SVGAGI. Trimming took off 6 bases at V and 2 bases at J, with 16 bases between the two ends. The CDR3 extends over 15 amino acids. The CDR3 spells CASRTRTQSNYGYTF. CDR3 bases: TGTGCCAGCAGGACTAGGACACAGAGCAACTATGGCTACACCTTC.